This TCR beta chain emerged from a study of HIV-infected patients and healthy controls. About the research overall: About 75% of the sixteen became undetectable by the second bleed, and all after another year of therapy.

Whole blood was used without fractionation, so all unsorted peripheral T cells were included. By share of the sample, this clonotype is medium-sized. The antigen remains undetermined. cDNA was made from 500 ng RNA using alpha and beta constant primers. Separate chain-specific third strand synthesis with multiplexing indices produced the alpha and beta libraries. TCRdb reanalysed the 5' RACE reads using MiXCR and keeps one entry per CDR3 protein. The sample shows about 7,800 distinct CDR3 sequences, under 6.5% of them seen only once. Whole-study findings and limits: No HLA typing of donors was done in this study.

This CDR3 has 21 amino acids. The germline V gene encodes CDR1 SGHVT and CDR2 SQSDAQ. The V gene lost 1 base and the J gene lost 2 bases, with 27 bases spanning the gap. The sequences come from blood, collected before antiretroviral therapy. The rearrangement uses TRBV7-4 and TRBJ2-1; the D is unclear. The clonotype comes from an adult with HIV infection. In DNA form, the CDR3 reads TGTGCCAGCAGCTTAGACGCGGCACACAGAACCCCAACCCCAACCTACAATGAGCAGTTCTTC. Amino acids: CASSLDAAHRTPTPTYNEQFF.